The clone carrying this TCR beta chain has only a few counts. This entry is derived from a study of T cell responses to AZD1222 COVID-19 vaccine. Measured with immunoSEQ multiplex PCR; TCRdb has only the in-frame clones, and not every one. The profile covers about 130,000 clones, with 90% to 95% appearing a single time and 2.5% to 3% taken by the ten largest. V lost 5 bases to trimming and J lost 1 base, with 14 bases between them. Germline V lookup: CDR1 LGHNA, CDR2 YSLEER. The length of the CDR3 is 15 residues. This receptor was obtained from an adult in good health. The sequencing here drew on peripheral blood, taken on day 0 of AZD1222 vaccination. The rearrangement uses TRBV4-3 and TRBJ1-1; TRBD1 might be the D (6 bases). The CDR3 DNA is TGCGCCAGCAGCACCGTCAGGACAGAGAACACTGAAGCTTTCTTT. Residues: CASSTVRTENTEAFF.